In this sample, the clone carrying this T cell receptor beta chain turned up a few times. Its antigen remains unidentified. This specimen comes from a study of identical twins. General observations from the study: Less excess twin sharing appeared in beta out-of-frame sequences. Twin sharing of out-of-frame TCR alpha was underestimated by models in monozygotic pairs.

Germline V CDR1 and CDR2: KGHSH, LQKENI. CDR3 length equals 14 residues. Between the trimmed V and J ends, which lost 3 bases and 5 bases, there was a span of 13 bases. TCRdb reanalysed the 5' RACE reads using MiXCR and keeps one entry per CDR3 protein. The data show 350,000 to 450,000 distinct CDR3 sequences, with approximately 17% seen just once and about 12% held by the top ten. The receptor comes from a man between 45 and 60 years old in good health. Sequencing was carried out using naive T cells sorted from blood. The rearrangement uses TRBV18 and TRBJ2-5; D perhaps matches TRBD1 (6 bases). Here the CDR3 DNA reads TGTGCCAGCTCACCCAACAGGGATCGGGAGACCCAGTACTTC. It specifies CASSPNRDRETQYF. Looking up the rest from reference TRBV18 and TRBJ2-5 gives the full variable domain: NAGVMQNPRHLVRRRGQEARLRCSPMKGHSHVYWYRQLPEEGLKFMVYLQKENIIDESGMPKERFSAEFPKEGPSILRIQQVVRGDSAAYFCASSPNRDRETQYFGPGTRLLVL.